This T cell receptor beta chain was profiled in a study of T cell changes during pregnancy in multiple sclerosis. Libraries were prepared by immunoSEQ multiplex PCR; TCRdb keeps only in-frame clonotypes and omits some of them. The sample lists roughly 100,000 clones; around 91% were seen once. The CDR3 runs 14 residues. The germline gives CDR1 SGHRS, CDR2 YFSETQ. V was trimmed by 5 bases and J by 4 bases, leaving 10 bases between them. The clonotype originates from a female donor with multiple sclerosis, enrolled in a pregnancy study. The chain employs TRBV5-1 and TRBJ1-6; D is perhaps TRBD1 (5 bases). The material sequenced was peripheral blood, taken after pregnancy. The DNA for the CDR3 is TGCGCCAGCAGGGACACGCGATATAATTCACCCCTCCACTTT. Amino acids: CASRDTRYNSPLHF.